Listed here are 26 T cell receptor beta chains from one sample, sequenced in a study of shared clonotypes between healthy human individuals. Generated by immunoSEQ multiplex PCR, the TCRdb table keeps only in-frame clones and is missing some. This table has around 700,000 clones, about two thirds appearing once. Sequencing was carried out using memory CD4+ T cells sorted from blood. Subset meaning: CD45RA-negative fraction. These receptors were obtained from a woman in her twenties or thirties in good health.

The rearrangement uses TRBV7-2 and TRBJ2-2; TRBD2 is a possible D gene (6 bases). The germline V gene encodes CDR1 SGHTA and CDR2 FQGNSA. This CDR3 has 15 residues. The V end was cut by 3 bases, the J end by 1 base, with 9 bases between. CDR3 coding DNA: TGTGCCAGCAGCTTGGGACTCGTGAACACCGGGGAGCTGTTTTTT. This gives the protein CASSLGLVNTGELFF.

This chain uses TRBV2 with TRBJ1-1; 9 bases are a match to TRBD1. Looked up from germline, CDR1 is SNHLY and CDR2 is FYNNEI. The CDR3 runs to 15 residues. V shed 5 bases and J 9 bases; nucleotides not matched to a gene: 13. The CDR3 here is CASSTEQGARVKAFF. The CDR3 DNA reads TGTGCCAGCAGTACAGAACAGGGGGCTCGGGTAAAAGCTTTCTTT.

The V call is TRBV30, the J call TRBJ1-1; possibly TRBD1 for D (5 bases). The CDR3 sequence is 13 residues long. Trimming removed 7 bases at V and 5 bases at J, with 17 bases between. In germline, CDR1 is GTSNPN, CDR2 SVGIG (reference sequence). The CDR3 DNA sequence: TGTGCCTCCATAGAAGGGCAGGGAACTGAAGCTTTCTTT. Protein: CASIEGQGTEAFF.

In nucleotides, the CDR3 is TGCGCCAGTTCGGTTGGGGGTTCATTCACAGATACGCAGTATTTT. Its translation: CASSVGGSFTDTQYF. This chain links TRBV5-1 with TRBJ2-3; the D gene could be TRBD1 or TRBD2 (5 bases each). Trimming shortened V by 8 bases and J by 2 bases, and 18 bases separated the two germline ends. Per germline, CDR1 SGHRS and CDR2 YFSETQ. The CDR3 sequence is 15 residues long.

The gene calls are TRBV7-9 and TRBJ1-4; D not certain. The CDR3 sequence is 15 residues long. V lost 1 base and J lost 8, with 14 bases in between. Germline CDR1 SEHNR, CDR2 FQNEAQ (reference sequence). The CDR3, as DNA: TGTGCCAGCAGCTTAGATGCTGGGCGGAAGGAAAAACTGTTTTTT. This sequence encodes CASSLDAGRKEKLFF.

The chain recombines TRBV7-2 with TRBJ2-7; 7 bases are a match to TRBD2. Germline CDR1 and CDR2: SGHTA and FQGNSA. The CDR3 extends over 13 amino acids. V shed 5 bases and J 4 bases; nucleotides not matched to a gene: 5. The CDR3: CASSPQRDYEQYF. The CDR3 bases are TGTGCCAGCAGCCCCCAGCGGGATTACGAGCAGTACTTC.

The chain combines TRBV28 with TRBJ1-3; unclear D gene. Germline V CDR1 and CDR2: MDHEN, SYDVKM. Trimming took off 4 bases at V and 4 bases at J, with 8 bases between the two ends. CDR3 size: 13 residues. The CDR3 loop is CASSYLGGNTIYF. The CDR3 DNA is TGTGCCAGCAGTTATCTAGGGGGAAACACCATATATTTT.

In the case of this clone: A much larger clonotype is one base distant, so this may be a read error. Within the sample, other DNA sequences also encode this same CDR3. The chain employs TRBV27 and TRBJ2-5; D gene unclear. The CDR3 consists of 13 residues. Trimming pared 3 bases from V and 0 bases from J, leaving 5 bases between. CDR1 and CDR2 from the germline V gene are MNHEY and SMNVEV (reference sequence). CDR3 bases: TGTGCCAGCAGTTTCTCTTACCAAGAGACCCAGTACTTC. This translates into CASSFSYQETQYF.

Ten or more counts support this clone. CDR3 sequence (DNA): TGTGCCAGCATCTCAGACCGGGACAGGGATACCAATGAGCAGTTCTTC. Encoded protein: CASISDRDRDTNEQFF. The chain is built from TRBV6-6 and TRBJ2-1, with TRBD1 matching over 9 bases. CDR1 is MNHNY and CDR2 is SVGAGI in the germline V gene (reference sequence). V lost 7 bases to trimming and J lost 6 bases; unmatched junction nucleotides: 13. This CDR3 comprises 16 residues.

The chain is built from TRBV4-1 and TRBJ1-1, with 7 nucleotides matching TRBD1. CDR3 length equals 16 residues. The germline V gene encodes CDR1 MGHRA and CDR2 YSYEKL. V dropped 3 bases and J dropped 4; count of bases not matched to a gene: 11. The CDR3 sequence is CASSHDYRGGSTEAFF. The DNA of the CDR3 is TGCGCCAGCAGCCACGATTACAGGGGCGGGAGCACTGAAGCTTTCTTT.

The chain recombines TRBV10-2 with TRBJ1-4; D perhaps matches TRBD1 (5 bases). CDR3 length: 13 amino acids. The germline gives CDR1 WSHSY, CDR2 SAAADI. V dropped 1 base and J dropped 10 bases, with 10 bases sitting between them. As DNA, the CDR3 is TGCGCCAGCAGTGAGTGGGACTCGGGAAAACTGTTTTTT. Encoded protein: CASSEWDSGKLFF.

The table lists this clone with a count of one. The chain is built from TRBV10-2 and TRBJ2-1, with D perhaps matching TRBD1 (6 bases). The CDR3 has 13 amino acids. Trimming stripped 7 bases from V and 4 bases from J, with 11 bases between. CDR1 is WSHSY and CDR2 is SAAADI in the germline V gene. This CDR3 is CASTWDKYNEQFF. The CDR3 DNA follows: TGCGCCAGCACTTGGGACAAATACAATGAGCAGTTCTTC.

The V gene is TRBV6-5, the J gene TRBJ2-3, with D possibly TRBD2 on 5 matching bases. V was shortened by 10 bases and J by 2 bases, with 13 bases between the two germline ends. The CDR3 totals 13 residues. The germline CDR1 and CDR2 sequences are MNHEY and SVGAGI. In nucleotides, the CDR3 is TGTGCCACCACGGTCGGGGTCACAGATACGCAGTATTTT. Translation gives CATTVGVTDTQYF.

CDR3 loop: CASSIGTSGRSGWNEQFF. The CDR3 DNA reads TGTGCCAGCAGCATCGGGACTAGCGGGAGATCGGGTTGGAATGAGCAGTTCTTC. This chain uses TRBV7-2 with TRBJ2-1; 14 bases align to TRBD2. CDR1 SGHTA and CDR2 FQGNSA come from the germline V gene. This CDR3 has 18 residues. V was pared by 5 bases and J by 7 bases, with 13 bases of the junction left unmatched.

This sequence joins TRBV27 and TRBJ2-1; 7 nucleotides align to TRBD1. Trimming took 0 bases from V and 7 from J; bases not matched to a gene: 9. The CDR3 is 16 amino acids. From germline, CDR1 is MNHEY and CDR2 SMNVEV (reference sequence). The CDR3 nucleotides are TGTGCCAGCAGTTTATCGTCGAGACAGGGTAAAAATGAGCAGTTCTTC. Its protein is CASSLSSRQGKNEQFF.

This clone was recorded many times. The rearrangement uses TRBV7-2 and TRBJ1-1, with a possible D match to TRBD1 (5 bases). CDR1 is SGHTA, CDR2 FQGNSA, per germline. This CDR3 region has 15 residues. Trimming pared 5 bases from V and 4 bases from J, leaving 17 bases between. CDR3 protein: CASSIGGIRATEAFF. CDR3 sequence (DNA): TGTGCCAGCAGCATCGGGGGGATTCGCGCCACTGAAGCTTTCTTT. The full variable domain, its missing parts supplied by reference TRBV7-2 and TRBJ1-1, is GAGVSQSPSNKVTEKGKDVELRCDPISGHTALYWYRQSLGQGLEFLIYFQGNSAPDKSGLPSDRFSAERTGGSVSTLTIQRTQQEDSAVYLCASSIGGIRATEAFFGQGTRLTVV.

V and J are TRBV28 and TRBJ1-5, with D hard to call. The CDR3 spans 13 residues. The germline CDR1 and CDR2 sequences are MDHEN and SYDVKM. Trimming took 5 bases from V and 6 from J, leaving 11 bases between them. CDR3 DNA: TGTGCCAGCAGTGGACCTGAGCCTCAGCCCCAGCATTTT. Protein: CASSGPEPQPQHF.

This clone has a handful of counts. The V and J genes are TRBV29-1 and TRBJ1-2, with 8 bases aligning to TRBD1. The CDR3 length is 15 residues. Germline assignment: CDR1 SQVTM and CDR2 ANQGSEA. The trim removed 3 bases at V and 5 bases at J, leaving 11 bases unmatched. CDR3 DNA sequence: TGCAGCGTTGACACCACCTCCCAGGGGGCGTATGGCTACACCTTC. This codes for CSVDTTSQGAYGYTF.

V usage is TRBV5-4 and J usage is TRBJ2-1; no clear D. Germline CDR1 and CDR2: SGHNT and YYREEE (reference sequence). CDR3 length: 15 amino acids. Trimming shortened V by 2 bases and J by 2 bases, and 11 bases separated the two germline ends. The CDR3 DNA follows: TGTGCCAGCAGCTTTGACAATTCCCCCTACAATGAGCAGTTCTTC. Amino acids: CASSFDNSPYNEQFF.

The CDR3: CASRIGSPTGELFF. The DNA for the CDR3 is TGTGCCAGCAGAATAGGATCGCCCACCGGGGAGCTGTTTTTT. The rearrangement uses TRBV6-5 and TRBJ2-2; D uncertain. The CDR3 loop spans 14 amino acids. Trimming removed 6 bases from V and 4 bases from J, with 12 bases in between. CDR1 is MNHEY, CDR2 SVGAGI, per germline.

The rearrangement joins TRBV5-1 to TRBJ1-1, with TRBD1 as a possible D gene (5 bases). The CDR3 spans 15 residues. The germline CDR1 and CDR2 sequences are SGHRS and YFSETQ. The V end was cut by 4 bases, the J end by 0 bases, with 13 bases between. Here the CDR3 DNA reads TGCGCCAGCAGCACCTTAGGGGAGCTGAACACTGAAGCTTTCTTT. It codes for CASSTLGELNTEAFF.

The chain combines TRBV25-1 with TRBJ2-1, with 7 positions matching TRBD2. The CDR3 loop spans 16 amino acids. V lost 1 base to trimming and J lost 2 bases; unmatched junction nucleotides: 5. From germline, CDR1 is MGHDK and CDR2 SYGVNS. The CDR3 region is CASSESILATYNEQFF. The DNA of the CDR3 is TGTGCCAGCAGTGAATCTATACTAGCGACCTACAATGAGCAGTTCTTC.

CDR3 amino acids: CASSERDGTAFF. Here the CDR3 DNA reads TGTGCCAGCAGTGAACGGGACGGCACAGCTTTCTTT. This chain joins TRBV2 and TRBJ1-1, with D perhaps matching TRBD1 (5 bases). With 2 bases removed from V and 10 bases from J, the gap between germline ends came to 11 bases. The CDR3 length is 12 residues. Per the germline V gene, CDR1 is SNHLY and CDR2 is FYNNEI.

V usage is TRBV28 and J usage is TRBJ2-6; D gene ambiguous. The CDR3 loop spans 14 amino acids. The V end lost 10 bases, the J end lost 6 bases, and 16 bases lay between the germline ends. CDR1 is MDHEN, CDR2 SYDVKM, per germline. This CDR3 reads CATLPSHTANVLTF. The CDR3 DNA is TGTGCCACCTTGCCTAGTCACACGGCCAACGTCCTGACTTTC. Supplemented by reference TRBV28 and TRBJ2-6, the full variable domain reads DVKVTQSSRYLVKRTGEKVFLECVQDMDHENMFWYRQDPGLGLRLIYFSYDVKMKEKGDIPEGYSVSREKKERFSLILESASTNQTSMYLCATLPSHTANVLTFGAGSRLTVL.

The chain recombines TRBV27 with TRBJ1-2; perhaps TRBD1 as D (5 bases). CDR3 length: 13 amino acids. With 1 base removed from V and 7 bases from J, the gap between germline ends came to 10 bases. Germline CDR1 and CDR2: MNHEY and SMNVEV (reference sequence). CDR3 residues: CASSLLGTRGYTF. DNA for the CDR3: TGTGCCAGCAGTTTATTAGGGACGCGTGGCTACACCTTC.

This chain joins TRBV11-2 and TRBJ2-1; 8 bases align to TRBD1. Germline V gene lookup returns CDR1 SGHAT and CDR2 FQNNGV. V shed 1 base, J shed 8 bases, and the junction held 13 bases outside the gene matches. This CDR3 comprises 17 residues. The CDR3 spells CASSLASFGQGGDEQFF. In nucleotides, the CDR3 is TGTGCCAGCAGCTTAGCCTCCTTTGGACAGGGTGGCGATGAGCAGTTCTTC. Combining the CDR3 with reference TRBV11-2 and TRBJ2-1 gives the whole variable domain EAGVAQSPRYKIIEKRQSVAFWCNPISGHATLYWYQQILGQGPKLLIQFQNNGVVDDSQLPKDRFSAERLKGVDSTLKIQPAKLEDSAVYLCASSLASFGQGGDEQFFGPGTRLTVL.